The 20 T cell receptor beta chains below all came from one sample that was sequenced in a study of CD8 T cells in ankylosing spondylitis. General study findings and limits: A TCR beta motif made of 7 to 9 highly homologous variants seemed typical of ankylosing spondylitis blood.

TCRdb analysed the 5' RACE reads with MiXCR anew, one entry per CDR3 protein. The sample includes more than 250,000 distinct CDR3 sequences, less than 9.5% of them seen just once. These TCRs are of unknown antigen specificity. The source material was blood, either unsorted or a sorted T cell fraction (not recorded which). The receptors originated from a male donor with ankylosing spondylitis.

This clonotype was recorded a few times. The gene calls are TRBV3-1 and TRBJ2-5; 7 positions match TRBD1. After removal of 1 base from V and 5 bases from J, the junction contained 4 bases not matched to a gene. The CDR3 is made up of 14 amino acids. The germline V gene has CDR1 LGHDT and CDR2 YNNKEL (reference sequence). The DNA for the CDR3 is TGTGCCAGCAGCCAAGTGAGGGGGCGGGAGACCCAGTACTTC. Amino acid sequence: CASSQVRGRETQYF.

CDR3 nucleotide sequence: TGCGCCAGCAGCTTGGATGGACCCCTAGGGTTAGCGCTCGGGGCCAACGTCCTGACTTTC. Translated: CASSLDGPLGLALGANVLTF. The chain has TRBV5-1 and TRBJ2-6; the D gene is possibly TRBD2 (5 bases). Germline V gene lookup returns CDR1 SGHRS and CDR2 YFSETQ. The CDR3 covers 20 residues. Trimming cost V 0 bases and J 4 bases, with 23 bases left between them.

The chain couples TRBV3-1 to TRBJ1-2; 8 bases map to TRBD1. The germline gives CDR1 LGHDT, CDR2 YNNKEL (reference sequence). The J segment lost 7 bases and the V segment lost 7 bases, leaving 11 bases of the junction unmatched. The CDR3 contains 14 residues. Written as DNA, the CDR3 is TGTGCCAGCACACAAGACAGGGGCCGCGTTGGCTACACCTTC. Translation gives CASTQDRGRVGYTF.

V and J are TRBV2 and TRBJ2-7; 10 positions match TRBD1. The CDR3 contains 19 residues. Germline V gene lookup returns CDR1 SNHLY and CDR2 FYNNEI. V was pared by 5 bases and J by 1 base, with 17 bases of the junction left unmatched. The CDR3 protein is CASSNTGTGVAASSYEQYF. Written as DNA, the CDR3 is TGTGCCAGCAGTAATACCGGGACAGGGGTAGCGGCGAGTTCCTACGAGCAGTACTTC.

A few counts support this clonotype. The chain has TRBV4-2 and TRBJ1-3, with a possible D match to TRBD1 (6 bases). Deletions cut 8 bases from V and 0 bases from J, with 17 bases between. The CDR3 is 16 amino acids. CDR1 and CDR2 from the germline V gene are LGHNA and YNFKEQ. CDR3: CASCDGTGSSGNTIYF. The CDR3 bases are TGTGCCAGCTGTGACGGCACAGGGAGCTCTGGAAACACCATATATTTT.

This clonotype has ten or more counts. The chain uses TRBV20-1 and TRBJ1-1, with D perhaps matching TRBD1 (6 bases). Germline CDR1 DFQATT, CDR2 SNEGSKA (reference sequence). V was clipped by 5 bases and J by 8 bases, with 15 bases between them. This CDR3 comprises 12 residues. The CDR3 DNA sequence: TGCAGTGCTCCATCAGGGACAACAGAAGCTTTCTTT. This sequence encodes CSAPSGTTEAFF.

The chain has TRBV6-2 or TRBV6-3 and TRBJ1-1, with D tentatively TRBD1 (5 bases). CDR3 length: 17 residues. Germline V lookup: CDR1 MNHEY, CDR2 SVGEGT. The ends were cut back, 5 bases at V and 2 bases at J, with 21 bases in the middle. The CDR3 nucleotides are TGTGCCAGCAGTGATCCGGGTGGGGGGGTTATCAACACTGAAGCTTTCTTT. Amino acids: CASSDPGGGVINTEAFF.

This clonotype was picked up many times. The chain uses TRBV4-1 and TRBJ1-5; 7 bases are a match to TRBD1. CDR1 is MGHRA, CDR2 YSYEKL, per germline. V lost 3 bases and J lost 0; bases outside the gene matches: 5. CDR3 length: 16 residues. In DNA, the CDR3 is TGCGCCAGCAGCCAGGTACAGGGGTATAGCAATCAGCCCCAGCATTTT. Amino acids: CASSQVQGYSNQPQHF.

This chain connects TRBV28 to TRBJ2-1; either TRBD1 or TRBD2 may fit D (5 bases each). The V end was cut by 6 bases, the J end by 0 bases, with 18 bases between. Germline-derived CDR1 and CDR2 are MDHEN and SYDVKM. The CDR3 is 17 amino acids. CDR3 sequence (DNA): TGTGCCAGCAGCCTACCCCCCCGGGGCAGCTCCTACAATGAGCAGTTCTTC. Translation: CASSLPPRGSSYNEQFF.

This clonotype was recorded at least ten times. This chain uses TRBV5-6 with TRBJ2-3; 7 bases are shared with TRBD1. The V and J ends lost 0 bases and 2 bases, in that order; junction bases with no gene match: 9. The CDR3 consists of 17 residues. The germline V gene encodes CDR1 SGHDT and CDR2 YYEEEE. CDR3: CASSLETGWGSTDTQYF. DNA for the CDR3: TGTGCCAGCAGCTTGGAGACAGGGTGGGGCTCCACAGATACGCAGTATTTT.

This clonotype came up many times. The chain is built from TRBV29-1 and TRBJ1-2, with D hard to call. Germline CDR1 reads SQVTM; CDR2 reads ANQGSEA. Trimming cost V 3 bases and J 7 bases, with 18 bases left between them. The CDR3 is made up of 14 amino acids. CDR3 in DNA: TGCAGCGTTGAGGGCCAGGACTCCCTCTCTGGCTACACCTTC. This translates into CSVEGQDSLSGYTF.

The rearrangement uses TRBV24-1 and TRBJ2-1; D gene uncertain. This CDR3 region has 13 residues. Germline CDR1 and CDR2: KGHDR and SFDVKD. Trimming stripped 4 bases from V and 5 bases from J, with 8 bases between. The CDR3 sequence is CATSESANNEQFF. CDR3 DNA: TGTGCCACCAGTGAGTCGGCGAACAATGAGCAGTTCTTC.

The rearrangement joins TRBV5-1 to TRBJ2-1; TRBD2 is a possible D gene (5 bases). CDR3 length: 14 residues. Germline V lookup: CDR1 SGHRS, CDR2 YFSETQ. The ends were cut back, 4 bases at V and 3 bases at J, with 11 bases in the middle. CDR3 bases: TGCGCCAGCAGCGTCGGGAACTACTACAATGAGCAGTTCTTC. Translating gives CASSVGNYYNEQFF.

This clonotype has only a few counts. V gene TRBV7-9 combines with J gene TRBJ1-1; D remains ambiguous. Trimming pared 3 bases from V and 4 bases from J, leaving 12 bases between. The CDR3 runs to 14 residues. CDR1 and CDR2 from the germline V gene are SEHNR and FQNEAQ (reference sequence). The CDR3: CASSFPRSGTEAFF. As DNA, the CDR3 is TGTGCCAGCAGCTTTCCAAGGTCTGGCACTGAAGCTTTCTTT.

The chain has TRBV11-2 and TRBJ2-7; D remains unclear. CDR3 size: 15 residues. The V gene's germline CDR1 is SGHAT and CDR2 FQNNGV. The V end lost 5 bases, the J end lost 7 bases, and 21 bases lay between the germline ends. The CDR3 DNA follows: TGTGCCAGCAGCCAAATCCGGGCCATCGCTGGGGAGCAGTACTTC. Its translation is CASSQIRAIAGEQYF.

V is TRBV5-1 and J is TRBJ2-7, with D possibly matching TRBD1 (5 bases). The germline V and J ends were trimmed by 4 bases and 2 bases, with 13 bases remaining between them. The CDR3 contains 14 residues. CDR1 is SGHRS and CDR2 is YFSETQ in the germline V gene. The CDR3 reads CASSPWGRAYEQYF. The CDR3 nucleotides are TGCGCCAGCAGCCCCTGGGGCCGAGCCTACGAGCAGTACTTC. The full variable domain, in which reference TRBV5-1 and TRBJ2-7 provide the parts outside the CDR3, is KAGVTQTPRYLIKTRGQQVTLSCSPISGHRSVSWYQQTPGQGLQFLFEYFSETQRNKGNFPGRFSGRQFSNSRSEMNVSTLELGDSALYLCASSPWGRAYEQYFGPGTRLTVT.

This clonotype was counted ten times or more. V gene TRBV5-1 combines with J gene TRBJ2-5, with TRBD1 identical over 8 bases. The CDR3 runs to 16 residues. Germline values: CDR1 SGHRS, CDR2 YFSETQ. The V and J ends lost 4 bases and 1 base, in that order; junction bases with no gene match: 9. The DNA of the CDR3 is TGCGCCAGCAGCCCCTGGACAGGGTCCCCCCAAGAGACCCAGTACTTC. Protein product: CASSPWTGSPQETQYF.

The chain has TRBV29-1 and TRBJ2-7; D may correspond to TRBD1 or TRBD2 (5 bases each). V dropped 0 bases and J dropped 2 bases, with 17 bases sitting between them. CDR3 length: 16 residues. CDR1 SQVTM and CDR2 ANQGSEA come from the germline V gene. The CDR3 nucleotides are TGCAGCGTTGAAGAGGGGGATGGCGGGCACACCTACGAGCAGTACTTC. It translates to CSVEEGDGGHTYEQYF.

The rearrangement links TRBV4-1 to TRBJ2-1, with 7 bases lining up with TRBD2. The J segment lost 3 bases and the V segment lost 0 bases, leaving 5 bases of the junction unmatched. The germline V gene encodes CDR1 MGHRA and CDR2 YSYEKL. The CDR3 loop spans 16 amino acids. CDR3 nucleotides: TGCGCCAGCAGCCAAGAGCGGCGGGGGAGCTACAATGAGCAGTTCTTC. Translation gives CASSQERRGSYNEQFF.

The V and J genes are TRBV6-1 and TRBJ2-2; 10 nucleotides align to TRBD1. The germline V gene has CDR1 MNHNS and CDR2 SASEGT. J gave up 11 bases and V 7 bases, and 13 bases lay outside the gene matches. The CDR3 is made up of 15 amino acids. In DNA, the CDR3 is TGTGCCAGCAACCTCGACAGGGGGCGACCACCCGAGCTGTTTTTT. Translating gives CASNLDRGRPPELFF.